Each of the 32 T cell receptor beta chains below was sequenced from the same sample in a study of cytomegalovirus exposure and HLA in healthy donors. The PCR had 60 Vbeta and 13 Jbeta primers. TCRdb's copy holds only in-frame clones and misses some; the assay was immunoSEQ multiplex PCR. The sample holds under 110,000 clones; roughly 82% are singletons and the top ten take under 11%. Sequencing used PBMCs. These receptors were collected from a man between 50 and 59 years old in good health and CMV-seronegative.

The V gene is TRBV27, the J gene TRBJ2-7; unclear D gene. Trimming pared 6 bases from V and 3 bases from J, leaving 18 bases between. The CDR3 contains 15 residues. Looked up from germline, CDR1 is MNHEY and CDR2 is SMNVEV (reference sequence). This CDR3 reads CASRPPTPLIYEQYF. Here the CDR3 DNA reads TGTGCCAGCAGGCCTCCTACCCCCCTTATCTACGAGCAGTACTTC.

This chain joins TRBV6-5 and TRBJ2-1; D is perhaps TRBD2 (5 bases). V shed 6 bases and J shed 11 bases, with 14 bases lying between them. CDR3 length equals 12 residues. The germline V gene encodes CDR1 MNHEY and CDR2 SVGAGI. In nucleotides, the CDR3 is TGTGCCAGCAGCCCTAAATCGGGGAAGCAGTTCTTC. As protein: CASSPKSGKQFF.

In its sample, this clone was seen once. V usage is TRBV19 and J usage is TRBJ2-2, with D perhaps matching TRBD1 (6 bases). CDR3 length equals 15 residues. The ends were cut back, 0 bases at V and 6 bases at J, with 11 bases in the middle. Germline V gene data show CDR1 as LNHDA and CDR2 as SQIVND (reference sequence). CDR3 nucleotide sequence: TGTGCCAGTAGTATAGACCCGACAGGCCCCGGGGAGCTGTTTTTT. Translation: CASSIDPTGPGELFF. Using reference TRBV19 and TRBJ2-2 for the parts outside the CDR3, the full variable domain is DGGITQSPKYLFRKEGQNVTLSCEQNLNHDAMYWYRQDPGQGLRLIYYSQIVNDFQKGDIAEGYSVSREKKESFPLTVTSAQKNPTAFYLCASSIDPTGPGELFFGEGSRLTVL.

The genes are TRBV10-2 and TRBJ2-2, with 7 bases matching TRBD2. The CDR3 is 17 residues long. Trimming took 4 bases from V and 3 from J; bases not matched to a gene: 11. The germline CDR1 and CDR2 sequences are WSHSY and SAAADI. The CDR3 loop reads CASSVASGPGYTGELFF. The CDR3 DNA reads as TGCGCCAGCAGTGTGGCTAGCGGTCCCGGCTACACCGGGGAGCTGTTTTTT.

Only a few counts were recorded for this clone. Other DNA sequences in the same sample also yield this CDR3. This chain links TRBV7-9 with TRBJ1-1; D possibly corresponds to TRBD1 (5 bases). The CDR3 is made up of 12 amino acids. The germline gives CDR1 SEHNR, CDR2 FQNEAQ (reference sequence). V was trimmed by 7 bases and J by 5 bases, leaving 11 bases between them. The CDR3 DNA follows: TGTGCCAGCACCAGGACAAAGACTGAAGCTTTCTTT. Amino acids: CASTRTKTEAFF.

This clone occurred a few times. This chain uses TRBV7-6 with TRBJ2-3; TRBD2 aligns across 11 bases. Germline V gives CDR1 SGHVS, CDR2 FNYEAQ. With V trimmed by 1 base and J by 0 bases, 3 bases remained unmatched. The CDR3 runs to 17 residues. The DNA of the CDR3 is TGTGCCAGCAGCTTAGTAGCGGGGGGGATCAGCACAGATACGCAGTATTTT. This gives the protein CASSLVAGGISTDTQYF.

This clone was seen more than once but under ten times. The rearrangement uses TRBV7-2 and TRBJ1-1, with 8 bases identical to TRBD1. Trimming cost V 5 bases and J 0 bases; bases outside gene matches: 5. Germline loops: CDR1 SGHTA, CDR2 FQGNSA. The CDR3 runs 15 residues. In nucleotides, the CDR3 is TGTGCCAGCAGCCCCCAGGGGGCGATGAACACTGAAGCTTTCTTT. Translated, it gives CASSPQGAMNTEAFF.

The V gene is TRBV29-1, the J gene TRBJ1-4; 8 bases are a match to TRBD1. The V gene end was trimmed by 4 bases and the J gene end by 7 bases; junction bases not matched to a gene: 11. Looked up from germline, CDR1 is SQVTM and CDR2 is ANQGSEA. The CDR3 contains 15 residues. The CDR3: CSVGETGGSGEKLFF. Written as DNA, the CDR3 is TGCAGCGTTGGTGAAACAGGGGGAAGCGGTGAAAAACTGTTTTTT.

V gene TRBV27 combines with J gene TRBJ2-3; TRBD2 is a possible D gene (6 bases). The germline gives CDR1 MNHEY, CDR2 SMNVEV (reference sequence). Deletions cut 6 bases from V and 4 bases from J, with 11 bases between. The CDR3 has 13 amino acids. The CDR3 coding sequence is TGTGCCAGCAGACGGGACTCGGCAGATACGCAGTATTTT. Translating gives CASRRDSADTQYF.

V gene TRBV9 combines with J gene TRBJ2-2; 10 nucleotides line up with TRBD2. The length of the CDR3 is 15 residues. With V trimmed by 4 bases and J by 2 bases, 2 bases remained unmatched. CDR1 is SGDLS, CDR2 YYNGEE, per germline. CDR3 bases: TGTGCCAGCAGCTCTAGCGGGGGTAACACCGGGGAGCTGTTTTTT. This gives the protein CASSSSGGNTGELFF. Full variable domain (missing parts from reference TRBV9 and TRBJ2-2): DSGVTQTPKHLITATGQRVTLRCSPRSGDLSVYWYQQSLDQGLQFLIQYYNGEERAKGNILERFSAQQFPDLHSELNLSSLELGDSALYFCASSSSGGNTGELFFGEGSRLTVL.

This chain connects TRBV5-1 to TRBJ2-4; 7 bases fit TRBD1. This CDR3 comprises 13 residues. V lost 3 bases to trimming and J lost 8 bases; unmatched junction nucleotides: 5. The germline CDR1 and CDR2 sequences are SGHRS and YFSETQ. The CDR3, as DNA: TGCGCCAGCAGCTCGACAGGGTCGGACATTCAGTACTTC. Translated, it gives CASSSTGSDIQYF.

The rearrangement uses TRBV7-3 and TRBJ2-2, with TRBD1 matching over 9 bases. Losses at the gene ends were 3 bases for V and 0 bases for J; bases not matched to a gene: 8. There are 18 residues in the CDR3. The germline V gene has CDR1 SGHTA and CDR2 FQGTGA. The CDR3 coding sequence is TGTGCCAGCAGCTTGATCGGGACAGGGCGCCCGAACACCGGGGAGCTGTTTTTT. Translated, it gives CASSLIGTGRPNTGELFF. Supplemented by reference TRBV7-3 and TRBJ2-2, the full variable domain reads GAGVSQTPSNKVTEKGKYVELRCDPISGHTALYWYRQSLGQGPEFLIYFQGTGAADDSGLPNDRFFAVRPEGSVSTLKIQRTERGDSAVYLCASSLIGTGRPNTGELFFGEGSRLTVL.

The V call is TRBV27, the J call TRBJ1-4, with D possibly being TRBD1 (5 bases). V lost 8 bases and J 8 bases, leaving 18 bases between the germline ends. The V gene's germline CDR1 is MNHEY and CDR2 SMNVEV (reference sequence). The CDR3 spans 14 residues. The CDR3 DNA reads TGTGCCAGCTCCTTTCGGGGGGGGGTCGAAAAACTGTTTTTT. Its translation is CASSFRGGVEKLFF.

Only one count was recorded for this clone. The chain links TRBV28 to TRBJ2-1, with 11 bases matching TRBD2. J lost 0 bases, V lost 4 bases, and 11 bases had no gene match. Germline CDR1 reads MDHEN; CDR2 reads SYDVKM. This CDR3 contains 19 residues. The CDR3: CASSSPGLAEMSSYNEQFF. In DNA form, the CDR3 reads TGTGCCAGCAGTTCCCCGGGACTAGCGGAAATGAGCTCCTACAATGAGCAGTTCTTC.

This clone appeared a few times. The J gene is TRBJ1-1, the V gene TRBV9; weak D call: TRBD1 (6 bases). V was trimmed by 3 bases and J by 2 bases, leaving 11 bases between them. The CDR3 totals 14 residues. Germline V gene sequence: CDR1 SGDLS, CDR2 YYNGEE. CDR3 region: CASSGTRGNTEAFF. CDR3 nucleotide sequence: TGTGCCAGCAGCGGAACCAGGGGAAACACTGAAGCTTTCTTT.

This clone was counted between two and nine times. CDR3 amino acids: CASSLLGGSNEQFF. CDR3 DNA sequence: TGTGCCAGCAGCCTTCTGGGGGGAAGCAATGAGCAGTTCTTC. This chain joins TRBV11-2 and TRBJ2-1; perhaps TRBD2 as D (6 bases). The CDR3 is made up of 14 amino acids. CDR1 is SGHAT, CDR2 FQNNGV, per germline. Trimming pared 5 bases from V and 6 bases from J, leaving 14 bases between. The whole variable domain, remainder taken from reference TRBV11-2 and TRBJ2-1, is EAGVAQSPRYKIIEKRQSVAFWCNPISGHATLYWYQQILGQGPKLLIQFQNNGVVDDSQLPKDRFSAERLKGVDSTLKIQPAKLEDSAVYLCASSLLGGSNEQFFGPGTRLTVL.

V is TRBV7-2 and J is TRBJ2-7; D gene ambiguous. V shed 5 bases and J shed 3 bases, with 5 bases lying between them. CDR1 SGHTA and CDR2 FQGNSA come from the germline V gene. CDR3 length: 11 amino acids. DNA of the CDR3: TGTGCCAGCAGCCAGCGCTACGAGCAGTACTTC. It specifies CASSQRYEQYF.

This clone occurred once. This sequence joins TRBV6-4 and TRBJ1-1; TRBD1 might be the D (6 bases). Germline lookup yields CDR1 MRHNA and CDR2 SNTAGT. V was cut by 5 bases and J by 4 bases, with 14 bases left in between. The length of the CDR3 is 14 residues. In nucleotides, the CDR3 is TGTGCCAGCAGTCGACAGGCCTCGAGCACTGAAGCTTTCTTT. Its protein is CASSRQASSTEAFF.

The gene calls are TRBV19 and TRBJ2-3; 14 bases match TRBD2. Germline CDR1 is LNHDA and CDR2 is SQIVND (reference sequence). This CDR3 is built from 22 residues. V shed 4 bases, J shed 0 bases, and the junction held 18 bases outside the gene matches. The chain's CDR3 is CASSTLPGTSGSARTSTDTQYF. CDR3 bases: TGTGCCAGTAGTACGCTTCCCGGGACTAGCGGGAGCGCACGCACTAGCACAGATACGCAGTATTTT.

The chain joins TRBV2 to TRBJ1-6, with D perhaps TRBD1 (6 bases). The germline V and J ends were trimmed by 4 bases and 10 bases, with 14 bases remaining between them. The CDR3 is made up of 14 amino acids. Germline lookup yields CDR1 SNHLY and CDR2 FYNNEI. The CDR3 region is CASSVDRLNSPLHF. Here the CDR3 DNA reads TGTGCCAGCAGTGTCGACAGGCTCAACTCACCCCTCCACTTT. Full variable domain (rest looked up from reference TRBV2 and TRBJ1-6): EPEVTQTPSHQVTQMGQEVILRCVPISNHLYFYWYRQILGQKVEFLVSFYNNEISEKSEIFDDQFSVERPDGSNFTLKIRSTKLEDSAMYFCASSVDRLNSPLHFGNGTRLTVT.

This chain joins TRBV7-3 and TRBJ2-3, with 13 nucleotides matching TRBD2. Germline lookup yields CDR1 SGHTA and CDR2 FQGTGA. The CDR3 runs to 17 residues. J lost 2 bases, V lost 5 bases, and 7 bases had no gene match. The CDR3 spells CASSRGLAGANTDTQYF. The CDR3 DNA reads TGTGCCAGCAGCCGTGGACTAGCGGGGGCCAACACAGATACGCAGTATTTT.

This clone was seen a few times. The chain couples TRBV30 to TRBJ2-2; D perhaps matches TRBD2 (6 bases). The CDR3 covers 14 residues. V was cut by 0 bases and J by 4 bases, with 9 bases left in between. Germline V gives CDR1 GTSNPN, CDR2 SVGIG (reference sequence). CDR3 residues: CAWSVGGATGELFF. DNA for the CDR3: TGTGCCTGGAGTGTTGGCGGGGCCACCGGGGAGCTGTTTTTT.

This clone appeared once. The rearrangement uses TRBV7-9 and TRBJ1-4, with a weak D call TRBD1 (6 bases). The germline CDR1 and CDR2 sequences are SEHNR and FQNEAQ (reference sequence). There are 17 residues in the CDR3. Trimming removed 4 bases at V and 0 bases at J, with 15 bases between. CDR3 sequence: CASSSLGTSATNEKLFF. The CDR3 region has the DNA TGTGCCAGCAGCTCCCTGGGGACATCTGCAACTAATGAAAAACTGTTTTTT.

The V and J genes are TRBV29-1 and TRBJ2-5, with TRBD1 matching 9 bases. Trimming cost V 7 bases and J 4 bases; bases outside gene matches: 10. The CDR3 is made up of 14 amino acids. The germline CDR1 and CDR2 sequences are SQVTM and ANQGSEA. CDR3 amino acids: CSAGTGSDGETQYF. The CDR3 region has the DNA TGCAGCGCCGGGACAGGGTCGGACGGAGAGACCCAGTACTTC.

This chain connects TRBV7-2 to TRBJ1-5; possible D gene TRBD1, 5 bases. V was cut by 2 bases and J by 6 bases, with 14 bases left in between. There are 15 residues in the CDR3. In germline, CDR1 is SGHTA, CDR2 FQGNSA. CDR3 nucleotide sequence: TGTGCCAGCAGCTTAAATAGAAGGGGCGGTCAGCCCCAGCATTTT. The encoded protein is CASSLNRRGGQPQHF.

The count of this clone is one. The chain recombines TRBV10-3 with TRBJ1-2; TRBD1 aligns across 7 bases. Losses at the gene ends were 0 bases for V and 1 base for J; bases not matched to a gene: 8. The CDR3 extends over 17 amino acids. The V gene's germline CDR1 is ENHRY and CDR2 SYGVKD. The DNA of the CDR3 is TGTGCCATCAGTGAGTCACCTGGACAGGTCGTTAACTATGGCTACACCTTC. Translating gives CAISESPGQVVNYGYTF.

The chain employs TRBV6-1 and TRBJ2-7; TRBD1 agrees at 9 bases. The junction had 9 bases not matched to a gene; V was cut back by 0 bases and J by 3 bases. Germline CDR1 is MNHNS and CDR2 is SASEGT. This CDR3 has 17 amino acids. CDR3 region: CASSEARGGQGFYEQYF. Written as DNA, the CDR3 is TGTGCCAGCAGTGAAGCGAGGGGGGGACAGGGTTTCTACGAGCAGTACTTC.

This clone appeared a few times. The J gene is TRBJ2-2, the V gene TRBV25-1; D ambiguous. CDR1 is MGHDK, CDR2 SYGVNS, per germline. V gave up 8 bases and J gave up 5 bases, with 6 bases separating them. There are 11 residues in the CDR3. CDR3 residues: CASSFTGELFF. The DNA for the CDR3 is TGTGCCAGCTCATTTACCGGGGAGCTGTTTTTT.

This rearrangement joins TRBV13 to TRBJ2-3, with a weak D call TRBD2 (5 bases). The CDR3 has 16 amino acids. Between the trimmed V and J ends, which lost 6 bases and 0 bases, there was a span of 16 bases. Germline V gene data show CDR1 as PRHDT and CDR2 as FYEKMQ (reference sequence). CDR3 bases: TGTGCCAGCAGACCCCATAGCGCCTCTAGCACAGATACGCAGTATTTT. Its protein is CASRPHSASSTDTQYF.

The table lists this clone with a few counts. This chain connects TRBV5-1 to TRBJ2-2; 7 bases map to TRBD2. The V segment lost 4 bases and the J segment 7 bases; nucleotides outside the gene matches: 7. The CDR3 spans 14 residues. Germline CDR1 is SGHRS and CDR2 is YFSETQ. Here the CDR3 reads CASSAGTTHGELFF. CDR3 nucleotides: TGCGCCAGCAGCGCCGGGACTACCCACGGGGAGCTGTTTTTT.

The chain couples TRBV7-6 to TRBJ2-7; TRBD2 aligns across 12 bases. The V gene end was trimmed by 5 bases and the J gene end by 4 bases; junction bases not matched to a gene: 18. This CDR3 has 19 residues. CDR1 and CDR2 from the germline V gene are SGHVS and FNYEAQ. The CDR3 nucleotides read TGTGCCAGCAGCACACCGCCCTCTACTAGCGGGAGGAATTTGTACGAGCAGTACTTC. Translation: CASSTPPSTSGRNLYEQYF. The full variable domain, with the rest looked up from reference TRBV7-6 and TRBJ2-7, is GAGVSQSPRYKVTKRGQDVALRCDPISGHVSLYWYRQALGQGPEFLTYFNYEAQQDKSGLPNDRFSAERPEGSISTLTIQRTEQRDSAMYRCASSTPPSTSGRNLYEQYFGPGTRLTVT.

The chain has TRBV30 and TRBJ1-1; 8 bases fit TRBD1. Germline CDR1 GTSNPN, CDR2 SVGIG (reference sequence). This CDR3 region has 13 residues. The V gene end was trimmed by 8 bases and the J gene end by 9 bases; junction bases not matched to a gene: 14. The CDR3 here is CARLGTGVLKAFF. The CDR3 nucleotides are TGTGCCCGCCTCGGGACAGGCGTTCTTAAAGCTTTCTTT.